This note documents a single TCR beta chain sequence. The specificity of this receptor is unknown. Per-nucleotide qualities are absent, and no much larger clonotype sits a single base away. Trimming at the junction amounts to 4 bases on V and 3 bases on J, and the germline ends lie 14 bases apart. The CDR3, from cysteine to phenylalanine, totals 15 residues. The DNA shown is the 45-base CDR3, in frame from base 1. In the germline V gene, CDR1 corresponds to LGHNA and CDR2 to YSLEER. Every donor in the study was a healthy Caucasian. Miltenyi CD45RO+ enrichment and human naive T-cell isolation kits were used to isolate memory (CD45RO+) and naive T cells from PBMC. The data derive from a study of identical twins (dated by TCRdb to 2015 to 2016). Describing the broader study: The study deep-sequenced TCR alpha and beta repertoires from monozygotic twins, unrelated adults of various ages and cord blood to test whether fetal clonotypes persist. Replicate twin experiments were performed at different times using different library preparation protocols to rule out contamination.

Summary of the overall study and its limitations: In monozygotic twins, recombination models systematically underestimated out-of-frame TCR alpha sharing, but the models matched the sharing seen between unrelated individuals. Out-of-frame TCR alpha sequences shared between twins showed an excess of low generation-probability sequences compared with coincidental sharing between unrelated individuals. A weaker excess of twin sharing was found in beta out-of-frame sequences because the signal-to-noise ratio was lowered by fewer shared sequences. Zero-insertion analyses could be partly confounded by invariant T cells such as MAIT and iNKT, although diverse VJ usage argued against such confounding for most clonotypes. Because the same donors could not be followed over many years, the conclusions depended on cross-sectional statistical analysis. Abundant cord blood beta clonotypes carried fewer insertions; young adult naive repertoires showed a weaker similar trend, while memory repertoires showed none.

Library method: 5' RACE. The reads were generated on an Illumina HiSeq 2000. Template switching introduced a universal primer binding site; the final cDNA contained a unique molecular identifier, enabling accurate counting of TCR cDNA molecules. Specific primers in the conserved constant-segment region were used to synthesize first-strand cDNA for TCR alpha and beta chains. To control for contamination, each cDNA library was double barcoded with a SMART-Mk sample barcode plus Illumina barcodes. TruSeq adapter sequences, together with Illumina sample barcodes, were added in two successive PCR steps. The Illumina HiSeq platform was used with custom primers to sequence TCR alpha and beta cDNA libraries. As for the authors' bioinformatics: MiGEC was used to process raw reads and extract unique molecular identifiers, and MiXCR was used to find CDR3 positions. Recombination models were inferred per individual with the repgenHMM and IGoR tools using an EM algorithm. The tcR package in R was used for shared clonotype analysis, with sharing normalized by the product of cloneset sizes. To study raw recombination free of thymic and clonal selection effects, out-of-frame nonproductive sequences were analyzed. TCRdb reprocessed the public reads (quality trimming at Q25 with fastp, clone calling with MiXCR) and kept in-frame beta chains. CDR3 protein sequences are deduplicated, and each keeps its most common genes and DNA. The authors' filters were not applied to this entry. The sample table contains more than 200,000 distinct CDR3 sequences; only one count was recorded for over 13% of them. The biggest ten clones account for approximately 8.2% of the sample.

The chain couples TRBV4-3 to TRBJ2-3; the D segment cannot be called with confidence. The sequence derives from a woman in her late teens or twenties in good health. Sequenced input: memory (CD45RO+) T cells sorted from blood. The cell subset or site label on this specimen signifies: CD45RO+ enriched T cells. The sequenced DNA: TGCGCCAGCAGCCTTTGGGCGTTGGCGACAGATACGCAGTATTTT. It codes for CASSLWALATDTQYF.